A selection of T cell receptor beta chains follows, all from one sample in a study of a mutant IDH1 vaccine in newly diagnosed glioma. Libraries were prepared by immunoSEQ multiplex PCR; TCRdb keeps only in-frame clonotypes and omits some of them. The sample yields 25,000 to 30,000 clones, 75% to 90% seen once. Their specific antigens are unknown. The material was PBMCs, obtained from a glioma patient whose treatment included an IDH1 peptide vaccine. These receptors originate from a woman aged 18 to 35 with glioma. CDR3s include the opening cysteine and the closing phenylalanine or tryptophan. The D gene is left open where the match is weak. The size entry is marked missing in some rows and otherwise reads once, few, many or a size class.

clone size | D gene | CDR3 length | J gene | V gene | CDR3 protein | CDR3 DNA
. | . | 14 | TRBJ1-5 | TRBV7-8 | CASSQERGVQPQHF | TGTGCCAGCAGCCAGGAGCGAGGGGTTCAGCCCCAGCATTTT
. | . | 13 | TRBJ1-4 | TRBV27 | CATTRNQGEKLFF | TGTGCCACCACGAGGAATCAAGGGGAAAAACTGTTTTTT
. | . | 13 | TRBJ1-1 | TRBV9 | CASSVDLGPEAFF | TGTGCCAGCAGCGTAGATCTGGGACCTGAAGCTTTCTTT
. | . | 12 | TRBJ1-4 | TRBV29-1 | CSVTTGTGKLFF | TGCAGCGTCACAACAGGGACGGGGAAACTGTTTTTT
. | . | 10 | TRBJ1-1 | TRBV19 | CASIGTEAFF | TGTGCCAGTATTGGGACTGAAGCTTTCTTT
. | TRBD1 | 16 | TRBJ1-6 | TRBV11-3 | CASSSQGGQGHSPLHF | TGTGCCAGCAGCTCCCAAGGAGGACAGGGGCACTCACCCCTCCACTTT
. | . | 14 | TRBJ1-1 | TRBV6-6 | CATLDFTVNTETFF | TGTGCCACCCTCGATTTTACAGTGAACACTGAAACTTTCTTT
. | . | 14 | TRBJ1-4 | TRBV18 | CASSSGATNEKLFF | TGTGCCAGCTCCAGCGGAGCAACTAATGAAAAACTGTTTTTT
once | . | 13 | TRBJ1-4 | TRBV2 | CASSVVPNEKLFF | TGTGCCAGCAGTGTGGTTCCTAATGAAAAACTGTTTTTT
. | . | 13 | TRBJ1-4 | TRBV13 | CASSHVSNEKLFF | TGTGCCAGCAGCCACGTCTCCAATGAAAAACTGTTTTTT
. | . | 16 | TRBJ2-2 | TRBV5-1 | CASSFGAGAFTGELFF | TGCGCCAGCAGCTTCGGCGCGGGGGCTTTCACCGGGGAGCTGTTTTTT
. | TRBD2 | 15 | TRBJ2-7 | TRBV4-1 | CASSQVAGGRYEQYF | TGCGCCAGCAGCCAAGTCGCGGGAGGCCGGTACGAGCAGTACTTC
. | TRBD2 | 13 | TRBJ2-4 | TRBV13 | CASSPTPKREFLF | TGTGCCAGCAGCCCCACCCCCAAGCGGGAGTTCCTCTTC
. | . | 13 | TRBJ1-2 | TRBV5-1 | CASSLGGDYGYTF | TGCGCCAGCAGCTTGGGAGGGGACTATGGCTACACCTTC
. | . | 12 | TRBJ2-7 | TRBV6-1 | CASREYSYEQYF | TGTGCCAGCCGGGAGTATTCCTACGAGCAGTACTTC
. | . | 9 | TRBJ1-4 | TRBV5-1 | CATTEKLFF | TGCGCCACTACCGAAAAACTGTTTTTT
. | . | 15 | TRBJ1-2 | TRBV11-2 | CASSLEGGQGYGYTF | TGTGCCAGCAGCTTAGAAGGGGGGCAGGGGTATGGCTACACCTTC
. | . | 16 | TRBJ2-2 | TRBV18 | CASSPFRAANTGELFF | TGTGCCAGCTCACCCTTCCGGGCCGCGAACACCGGGGAGCTGTTTTTT
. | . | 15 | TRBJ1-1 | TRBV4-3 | CASSQAAAMNTEAFF | TGCGCCAGCAGCCAAGCTGCAGCTATGAACACTGAAGCTTTCTTT
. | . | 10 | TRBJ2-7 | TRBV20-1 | CSARQYEQYF | TGCAGTGCTAGACAATACGAGCAGTACTTC
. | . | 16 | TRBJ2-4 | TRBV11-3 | CASSLDPALAKNIQYF | TGTGCCAGCAGCTTAGACCCAGCCCTAGCCAAAAACATTCAGTACTTC
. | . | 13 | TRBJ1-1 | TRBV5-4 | CASSSEFHTEAFF | TGTGCCAGCAGCTCTGAGTTCCACACTGAAGCTTTCTTT
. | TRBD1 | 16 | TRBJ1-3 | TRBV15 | CATSIGQGAGGNTIYF | TGTGCCACCAGCATTGGACAGGGGGCGGGTGGAAACACCATATATTTT
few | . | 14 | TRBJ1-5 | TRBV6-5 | CASSYGQKNQPQHF | TGTGCCAGCAGTTACGGACAGAAGAATCAGCCCCAGCATTTT
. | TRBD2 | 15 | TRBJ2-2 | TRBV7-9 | CASSRLAGVPGELFF | TGTGCCAGCAGTAGACTAGCGGGGGTGCCGGGGGAGCTGTTTTTT
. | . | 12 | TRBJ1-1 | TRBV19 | CASIWRDTEAFF | TGTGCCAGTATTTGGAGGGACACTGAAGCTTTCTTT
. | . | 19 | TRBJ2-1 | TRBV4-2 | CASSQDYRGQVNNFDEQFF | TGTGCCAGCAGCCAAGATTACCGCGGCCAGGTTAATAATTTCGATGAGCAGTTCTTC
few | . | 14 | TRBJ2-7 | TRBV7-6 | CASSLGQDSYEQYF | TGTGCCAGCAGCTTAGGGCAGGATTCCTACGAGCAGTACTTC
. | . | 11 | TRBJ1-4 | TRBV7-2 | CASSNGEKLFF | TGTGCCAGCAGTAACGGGGAAAAACTGTTTTTT
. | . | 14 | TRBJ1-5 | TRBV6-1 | CASSEYSGPPPQHF | TGTGCCAGCAGTGAATATTCAGGGCCTCCACCCCAGCATTTT
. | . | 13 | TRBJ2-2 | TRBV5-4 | CASSWGLGGELFF | TGTGCCAGCAGCTGGGGACTGGGAGGGGAGCTGTTTTTT
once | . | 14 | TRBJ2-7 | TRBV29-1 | CSVEVQGHYNEQYF | TGCAGCGTTGAGGTCCAGGGGCATTACAACGAGCAGTACTTC
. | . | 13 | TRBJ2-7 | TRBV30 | CAWSPGLLEEQYF | TGTGCCTGGAGCCCCGGCCTCCTAGAAGAGCAGTACTTC
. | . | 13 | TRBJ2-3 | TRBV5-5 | CASSTDSTDTQYF | TGTGCCAGCAGCACGGATAGCACAGATACGCAGTATTTT
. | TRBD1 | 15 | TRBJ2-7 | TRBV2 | CASSQGQRGSYEQYF | TGTGCCAGCAGTCAGGGACAGCGAGGCTCCTACGAGCAGTACTTC
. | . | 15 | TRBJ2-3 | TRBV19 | CASSIDSGPRNTQYF | TGTGCCAGTAGTATAGATAGCGGTCCGAGAAATACGCAGTATTTT
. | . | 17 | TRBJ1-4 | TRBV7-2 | CASSLGGPHTVNEKLFF | TGTGCCAGCAGCTTGGGGGGGCCCCACACCGTTAATGAAAAACTGTTTTTT
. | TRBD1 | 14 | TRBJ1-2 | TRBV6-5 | CASSLRDRGHGYTF | TGTGCCAGCAGTCTACGCGACAGGGGCCATGGCTACACCTTC
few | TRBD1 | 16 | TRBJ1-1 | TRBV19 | CASSTGRQGMNTEAFF | TGTGCCAGTAGTACAGGGAGACAGGGTATGAACACTGAAGCTTTCTTT
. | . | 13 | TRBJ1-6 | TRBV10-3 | CAISEGGYSPLHF | TGTGCCATCAGTGAGGGGGGTTATTCACCCCTCCACTTT
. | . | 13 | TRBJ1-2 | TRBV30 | CAWSVQGVGGYTF | TGTGCCTGGAGTGTACAAGGGGTTGGGGGCTACACCTTC
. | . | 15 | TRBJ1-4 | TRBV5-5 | CASSLAAGALEKLFF | TGTGCCAGCAGCTTGGCCGCAGGGGCCCTTGAAAAACTGTTTTTT
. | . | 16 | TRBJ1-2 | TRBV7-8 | CASSLDPAGQGYGYTF | TGTGCCAGCAGCTTAGACCCCGCGGGGCAGGGCTATGGCTACACCTTC
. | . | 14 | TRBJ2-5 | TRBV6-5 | CASSRPGATETQYF | TGTGCCAGCAGTCGACCAGGGGCGACGGAGACCCAGTACTTC
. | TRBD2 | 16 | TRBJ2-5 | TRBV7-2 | CASSPITGGLLETQYF | TGTGCCAGCAGCCCTATCACGGGGGGGCTTTTGGAGACCCAGTACTTC